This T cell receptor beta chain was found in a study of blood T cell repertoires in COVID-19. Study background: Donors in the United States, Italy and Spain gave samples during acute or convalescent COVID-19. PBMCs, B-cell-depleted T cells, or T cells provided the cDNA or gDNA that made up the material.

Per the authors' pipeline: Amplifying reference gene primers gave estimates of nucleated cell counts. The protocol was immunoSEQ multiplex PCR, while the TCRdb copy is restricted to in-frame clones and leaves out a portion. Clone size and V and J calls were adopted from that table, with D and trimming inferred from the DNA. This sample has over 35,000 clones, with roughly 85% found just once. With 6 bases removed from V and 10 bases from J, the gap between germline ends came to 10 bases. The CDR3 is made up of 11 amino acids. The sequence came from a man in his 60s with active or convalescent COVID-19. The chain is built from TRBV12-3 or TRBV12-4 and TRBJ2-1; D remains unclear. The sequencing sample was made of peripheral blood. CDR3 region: CASSLLAEQFF. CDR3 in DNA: TGTGCCAGCAGCCTCTTAGCCGAGCAGTTCTTC.